Listed below are T cell receptor beta chains from one sample, sequenced in a study of CD8 T cells in Susac syndrome. TCRdb called the immunoSEQ multiplex PCR reads again in MiXCR, with one record for every CDR3 protein. In the table there are around 170,000 distinct CDR3 sequences, more than 85% of which are singletons. The specimen was CD8+ T cells from PBMCs. These receptors were collected from a human donor with Susac syndrome. The CDR3 runs from the conserved cysteine through the conserved F or W. The D gene is left open where the match is weak. A row's size may be missing; if present it is once, few, many or a size class.

size	D	V	J	DNA	CDR3
once	TRBD1	TRBV2	TRBJ2-2	TGTGCCAGCAGTGTAGACAGGGGCAAGACCGGGGAGCTGTTTTTT	CASSVDRGKTGELFF
NA	TRBD1	TRBV28	TRBJ2-1	TGTGCCAGCAGTTTCAATGCAGGGGGCACCTACAATGAGCAGTTCTTC	CASSFNAGGTYNEQFF
NA	TRBD1	TRBV29-1	TRBJ2-2	TGCAGCGCCTCGGGACAGGGGAGACCCGGGGAGCTGTTTTTT	CSASGQGRPGELFF
NA	NA	TRBV9	TRBJ2-3	TGTGCCAGCAGTTGGAGAGACACAGATACGCAGTATTTT	CASSWRDTDTQYF
NA	TRBD2	TRBV27	TRBJ2-3	TGTGCCAGCAGTTTGAACCCGGGACTAGCCGCAGATACGCAGTATTTT	CASSLNPGLAADTQYF
once	NA	TRBV21-1	TRBJ2-7	TGTGCCAGCAGCAAAGGACTAGATAGGCAGTACTTC	CASSKGLDRQYF
NA	NA	TRBV2	TRBJ2-4	TGTGCCAGCAGTGCCACCTCACAGGGAAACATTCAGTACTTC	CASSATSQGNIQYF
NA	NA	TRBV4-1	TRBJ1-2	TGCGCCAGCAGCCAGGCTTGGACTGCTAACTATGGCTACACCTTC	CASSQAWTANYGYTF
NA	NA	TRBV6-5	TRBJ2-1	TGTGCCAGCAAACCGACAGGATACAATGAGCAGTTCTTC	CASKPTGYNEQFF
NA	NA	TRBV20-1	TRBJ2-1	TGCAGTGGAGGGACTCCTTACAATGAGCAGTTCTTC	CSGGTPYNEQFF
NA	TRBD2	TRBV13	TRBJ2-1	TGTGCCAGCAGCCCAGCCGGGACTAGCGGGGGCGGGAATGAGCAGTTCTTC	CASSPAGTSGGGNEQFF
NA	TRBD1	TRBV27	TRBJ2-7	TGTGCCACCCGACAGGGGACGACCTACGAGCAGTACTTC	CATRQGTTYEQYF
NA	NA	TRBV4-1	TRBJ2-1	TGCGCCAGCAGCCTCATTCGAAATGAGCAGTTCTTC	CASSLIRNEQFF
once	NA	TRBV13	TRBJ2-7	TGTGCCAGCAGCTCGGGCGAATTCCAAAAGCAGTACTTC	CASSSGEFQKQYF
NA	NA	TRBV2	TRBJ2-2	TGTGCCACCTCTAGAGGCTCCGGGGAGCTGTTTTTT	CATSRGSGELFF
NA	TRBD1	TRBV20-1	TRBJ1-1	TGCAGTGCTACAGACCAAACAGGGGGCACTGAAGCTTTCTTT	CSATDQTGGTEAFF
NA	TRBD1	TRBV12-5	TRBJ1-5	TGTGCTAGTGGTGGGACAGACGCTAGCAATCAGCCCCAGCATTTT	CASGGTDASNQPQHF
NA	TRBD1	TRBV2	TRBJ2-7	TGTGCCAGCAGTACCTCCCGGGACAGGGTAAAAGCCTACGAGCAGTACTTC	CASSTSRDRVKAYEQYF
NA	NA	TRBV7-6	TRBJ1-1	TGTGCCAGCAGCCAAAAAACAGGGACCACTGAAGCTTTCTTT	CASSQKTGTTEAFF
NA	NA	TRBV5-6	TRBJ2-7	TGTGCCAGCGGATCCGGGACAAGTACCTACGAGCAGTACTTC	CASGSGTSTYEQYF
NA	TRBD2	TRBV6-1	TRBJ2-5	TGTGCCAGCAGAGCGGGAGGGGCTTACCAAGAGACCCAGTACTTC	CASRAGGAYQETQYF
NA	NA	TRBV12-3/TRBV12-4	TRBJ1-1	TGTGCCAGCAGTATAATTACAGAGTCGATCACTGAAGCTTTCTTT	CASSIITESITEAFF
once	TRBD1	TRBV4-1	TRBJ1-1	TGCGCCAGCAGCCACCGACAGGGGGCGACCACTGAAGCTTTCTTT	CASSHRQGATTEAFF
once	NA	TRBV12-5	TRBJ1-2	TGTGCTAGTGGACTACAGGGACGGTATGGCTACACCTTC	CASGLQGRYGYTF
NA	TRBD1	TRBV6-6	TRBJ2-5	TGTGCCAGCAGTTACTCGGACAGGCCCGAGACCCAGTACTTC	CASSYSDRPETQYF
NA	TRBD2	TRBV28	TRBJ2-7	TGTGCCAGCAGTCCGACTAGCCCCGCTTCCTACGAGCAGTACTTC	CASSPTSPASYEQYF
NA	TRBD1	TRBV6-5	TRBJ2-7	TGTGCCAGCAGTCGACAGGGGACCCCTATAGAGCAGTACTTC	CASSRQGTPIEQYF
NA	NA	TRBV3-1	TRBJ2-3	TGTGCCAGCAGCCAAGGGGGCACAGATACGCAGTATTTT	CASSQGGTDTQYF
NA	NA	TRBV19	TRBJ2-1	TGTGCCAGTAGTATATCGGGCGGTCCCAAGCAGTTCTTC	CASSISGGPKQFF
NA	TRBD1	TRBV29-1	TRBJ1-2	TGCAGCGTTGCGGCGTGGGAGGGGGCTTATGGCTACACCTTC	CSVAAWEGAYGYTF
NA	TRBD2	TRBV7-9	TRBJ2-1	TGTGCCAGCAGCACAGGGATCGGGGGGGTAGCGGGGTCTGCTGAGCAGTTCTTC	CASSTGIGGVAGSAEQFF
NA	NA	TRBV24-1	TRBJ2-7	TGTGCCACCAGTGATCCCTCCCGGGGCTCCTACGAGCAGTACTTC	CATSDPSRGSYEQYF
NA	TRBD2	TRBV7-8	TRBJ2-1	TGTGCCAGCAGCCGACTAGCGGGCCCGAACAATGAGCAGTTCTTC	CASSRLAGPNNEQFF
NA	NA	TRBV19	TRBJ1-1	TGTGCCAGTAATCGGGGCACTGAAGCTTTCTTT	CASNRGTEAFF
NA	NA	TRBV9	TRBJ2-1	TGTGCCAGCAGCGTAGGGACTACTGAGCAGTTCTTC	CASSVGTTEQFF
NA	NA	TRBV11-3	TRBJ2-3	TGTGCCAGCAGCCCCCGAGGGGGGGTGGCAGATACGCAGTATTTT	CASSPRGGVADTQYF
NA	TRBD2	TRBV6-7	TRBJ2-1	TGTGCCAGCGTATTAGCGGGGTATCACAATGAGCAGTTCTTC	CASVLAGYHNEQFF
NA	NA	TRBV20-1	TRBJ1-3	TGCAGTGCTAGAGATAGTTCAGGGAAGTCTGGAAACACCATATATTTT	CSARDSSGKSGNTIYF
NA	NA	TRBV6-1	TRBJ2-2	TGTGCCAGCACTGCAGCTAGTCCGAACACCGGGGAGCTGTTTTTT	CASTAASPNTGELFF
NA	TRBD1	TRBV5-1	TRBJ1-2	TGCGCCAGCAGCTTGGTGGACAGGGCGAATTATGGCTACACCTTC	CASSLVDRANYGYTF
NA	NA	TRBV20-1	TRBJ2-7	TGCAGTGCTAGAGATTCAGGGTACTACGAGCAGTACTTC	CSARDSGYYEQYF
NA	NA	TRBV5-6	TRBJ1-5	TGTGCCAGCAGCTTCGGGGGCTCCTGGCCCCAGCATTTT	CASSFGGSWPQHF
NA	TRBD2	TRBV13	TRBJ2-7	TGTGCCAGCACCGGGACTAGCGACGAGCAGTACTTC	CASTGTSDEQYF
NA	NA	TRBV29-1	TRBJ1-1	TGCAGCGCCCTCGGCGGGGCAACTGAAGCTTTCTTT	CSALGGATEAFF
NA	TRBD1	TRBV5-6	TRBJ2-7	TGTGCCAGCAGCTTGGATGACAGGGACGAGCAGTACTTC	CASSLDDRDEQYF
NA	NA	TRBV24-1	TRBJ2-1	TGTGCCACCAGTGAAATGGAGGGGAAGGGTTCCTACAATGAGCAGTTCTTC	CATSEMEGKGSYNEQFF
NA	TRBD2	TRBV6-5	TRBJ2-5	TGTGCCAGCAGTTACCCACCCGGGACTAGCGGCGAAATACAAGAGACCCAGTACTTC	CASSYPPGTSGEIQETQYF
NA	NA	TRBV13	TRBJ2-7	TGTGCCAGCAGCTTAGGGTTGGTAGCCTACGAGCAGTACTTC	CASSLGLVAYEQYF
once	TRBD1	TRBV4-1	TRBJ2-5	TGCGCCAGCAGCCAACAGTTAACAGGGGGGGAGACCCAGTACTTC	CASSQQLTGGETQYF